Each of the 27 T cell receptor beta chains below was sequenced from the same sample in a study of OX40 agonist ivuxolimab in advanced cancers. TCRdb's table, derived via immunoSEQ multiplex PCR, lists solely in-frame clones and lacks some. The table lists 20,000 to 25,000 clones, approximately 88% of them singletons, with roughly 9% in the top ten. Sequences were derived from CD4+ or CD8+ T cells sorted from blood, sampled in a trial of the OX40 agonist ivuxolimab. The receptors were gathered from an adult with an advanced solid tumor such as melanoma, head and neck, liver or kidney cancer.

The chain combines TRBV6-5 with TRBJ2-3, with D tentatively TRBD1 (6 bases). The CDR3 loop spans 14 amino acids. CDR1 MNHEY and CDR2 SVGAGI come from the germline V gene. Trimming took 4 bases from V and 3 from J, leaving 11 bases between them. CDR3 sequence: CASSWDMGTDTQYF. The CDR3 DNA reads TGTGCCAGCAGTTGGGACATGGGAACAGATACGCAGTATTTT.

This chain joins TRBV19 and TRBJ2-5; 9 bases are a match to TRBD2. Germline V lookup: CDR1 LNHDA, CDR2 SQIVND (reference sequence). The V gene end was trimmed by 5 bases and the J gene end by 5 bases; junction bases not matched to a gene: 6. The CDR3 is 14 residues long. The CDR3 protein is CASSATSGLETQYF. The CDR3 DNA follows: TGTGCCAGTAGTGCTACTAGCGGGTTGGAGACCCAGTACTTC.

The chain carries TRBV5-1 and TRBJ2-5; TRBD2 matches at 7 bases. The length of the CDR3 is 16 residues. In germline, CDR1 is SGHRS, CDR2 YFSETQ. The V and J ends lost 2 bases and 4 bases, in that order; junction bases with no gene match: 11. The CDR3 coding sequence is TGCGCCAGCAGCTTCGGTCAGGGAGGGTTCGGAGAGACCCAGTACTTC. Encoded protein: CASSFGQGGFGETQYF.

The chain uses TRBV18 and TRBJ2-5; 10 bases match TRBD1. This CDR3 spans 16 amino acids. Trimming took 4 bases from V and 5 from J; bases not matched to a gene: 10. From germline, CDR1 is KGHSH and CDR2 LQKENI. In DNA form, the CDR3 reads TGTGCCAGCTCACAGATCCGGGACAGGGGCGGTGAGACCCAGTACTTC. It specifies CASSQIRDRGGETQYF.

CDR3 bases: TGTGCCAGCAGCTCCGGACTAGCGGGAGGGCCCGTGTCAGATACGCAGTATTTT. Encoded protein: CASSSGLAGGPVSDTQYF. The chain recombines TRBV7-2 with TRBJ2-3; 15 bases are shared with TRBD2. This CDR3 spans 18 amino acids. The germline gives CDR1 SGHTA, CDR2 FQGNSA. Germline trimming cut 4 bases from V and 4 bases from J; bases unmatched to any gene: 9.

This clone has a single count. The gene calls are TRBV28 and TRBJ1-6, with D possibly matching TRBD1 (6 bases). Germline CDR1 and CDR2: MDHEN and SYDVKM. CDR3 length: 14 residues. Trimming removed 5 bases from V and 7 bases from J, with 12 bases in between. The CDR3 DNA reads TGTGCCAGCAGTCCGGGGCAGGGGAATTCACCCCTCCACTTT. It is translated as CASSPGQGNSPLHF.

The chain joins TRBV2 to TRBJ1-3; the D gene is possibly TRBD1 (6 bases). The length of the CDR3 is 15 residues. Trimming left V 7 bases short and J 8 bases short, with 21 bases between. Germline V gives CDR1 SNHLY, CDR2 FYNNEI. The CDR3 sequence is CASTAGGALLDTIYF. The CDR3 DNA follows: TGTGCCAGCACCGCGGGGGGGGCCTTGTTGGACACCATATATTTT.

This chain connects TRBV4-3 to TRBJ2-1, with D maybe TRBD2 (6 bases). Trimming pared 0 bases from V and 2 bases from J, leaving 14 bases between. The CDR3 has 17 amino acids. Germline CDR1 LGHNA, CDR2 YSLEER. CDR3: CASSQDPGTSTYNEQFF. The CDR3 region has the DNA TGCGCCAGCAGCCAAGATCCGGGAACTAGCACCTACAATGAGCAGTTCTTC.

V usage is TRBV18 and J usage is TRBJ1-4, with a weak D call TRBD1 (5 bases). V was shortened by 1 base and J by 3 bases, with 9 bases between the two germline ends. Germline values: CDR1 KGHSH, CDR2 LQKENI. The CDR3 sequence is 15 residues long. DNA of the CDR3: TGTGCCAGCTCACCACTTGGGGACCCTAATGAAAAACTGTTTTTT. It encodes CASSPLGDPNEKLFF.

The J gene is TRBJ1-2, the V gene TRBV28; 8 bases fit TRBD1. The CDR3 totals 15 residues. Germline V gene sequence: CDR1 MDHEN, CDR2 SYDVKM. The J segment lost 8 bases and the V segment lost 3 bases, leaving 11 bases of the junction unmatched. In DNA form, the CDR3 reads TGTGCCAGCAGTTTGGTTACGGACAGGGTTTACGGCTACACCTTC. Amino acid sequence: CASSLVTDRVYGYTF.

The CDR3 loop is CASSEDPEAYNEQFF. CDR3 nucleotide sequence: TGCGCCAGCAGTGAAGACCCGGAGGCCTACAATGAGCAGTTCTTC. The rearrangement links TRBV10-1 to TRBJ2-1, with a possible D match to TRBD2 (5 bases). Germline V gene data show CDR1 as WNHNN and CDR2 as SYGVQD (reference sequence). This CDR3 is built from 15 residues. Trimming removed 3 bases from V and 2 bases from J, with 11 bases in between.

This clone has more than one count but fewer than ten. The genes are TRBV19 and TRBJ1-5; no firm D call. The germline V and J ends were trimmed by 5 bases and 4 bases, with 9 bases remaining between them. The length of the CDR3 is 13 residues. CDR1 and CDR2 from the germline V gene are LNHDA and SQIVND (reference sequence). Here the CDR3 DNA reads TGTGCCAGTAGTGGGCAGTGGAATCAGCCCCAGCATTTT. The encoded protein is CASSGQWNQPQHF.

The chain joins TRBV6-5 to TRBJ2-5; 7 bases fit TRBD2. J gave up 5 bases and V 10 bases, and 10 bases lay outside the gene matches. The CDR3 sequence is 13 residues long. Germline V gene data show CDR1 as MNHEY and CDR2 as SVGAGI. CDR3 protein: CATTGGGSETQYF. The CDR3 nucleotides are TGTGCCACCACGGGTGGCGGGAGTGAGACCCAGTACTTC.

The chain uses TRBV19 and TRBJ2-7; 9 nucleotides line up with TRBD1. Germline values: CDR1 LNHDA, CDR2 SQIVND (reference sequence). This CDR3 region has 14 residues. The V and J ends lost 5 bases and 3 bases, in that order; junction bases with no gene match: 5. CDR3 bases: TGTGCCAGTAGTGCACAGGGGGCATACTACGAGCAGTACTTC. This codes for CASSAQGAYYEQYF.

V gene TRBV2 combines with J gene TRBJ1-2, with D unclear. The germline V gene has CDR1 SNHLY and CDR2 FYNNEI. This CDR3 is 10 amino acids long. V was trimmed by 6 bases and J by 6 bases, leaving 5 bases between them. CDR3 nucleotide sequence: TGTGCCAGCAGAGGTAATGGCTACACCTTC. It is translated as CASRGNGYTF.

The chain joins TRBV9 to TRBJ2-1; 12 nucleotides align to TRBD2. The CDR3 loop spans 17 amino acids. CDR1 and CDR2 (germline): SGDLS, YYNGEE. V lost 0 bases to trimming and J lost 10 bases; unmatched junction nucleotides: 11. CDR3 amino acids: CASSVEGASGRVKEQFF. CDR3 DNA sequence: TGTGCCAGCAGCGTAGAAGGGGCTAGCGGGAGGGTTAAGGAGCAGTTCTTC.

V usage is TRBV4-3 and J usage is TRBJ2-7; D is uncertain. Trimming took 0 bases from V and 0 from J, leaving 9 bases between them. The CDR3 totals 15 residues. CDR1 is LGHNA and CDR2 is YSLEER in the germline V gene. This chain's CDR3 is CASSQDIAGSYEQYF. The CDR3 bases are TGCGCCAGCAGCCAAGATATCGCCGGCTCCTACGAGCAGTACTTC.

The gene calls are TRBV5-1 and TRBJ2-1, with TRBD2 identical over 8 bases. From germline, CDR1 is SGHRS and CDR2 YFSETQ. Unmatched junction bases numbered 5, after V lost 7 bases and J lost 8 bases. CDR3 length: 12 residues. This CDR3 reads CASREGRDEQFF. CDR3 in DNA: TGCGCCAGCCGGGAGGGCAGGGATGAGCAGTTCTTC.

The chain employs TRBV5-1 and TRBJ2-7; D remains unclear. The germline V gene has CDR1 SGHRS and CDR2 YFSETQ. Trimming shortened V by 0 bases and J by 2 bases, and 15 bases separated the two germline ends. This CDR3 has 16 amino acids. The CDR3 region has the DNA TGCGCCAGCAGCTTGGCGCCTACGGGCAGCACCTACGAGCAGTACTTC. Amino acid sequence: CASSLAPTGSTYEQYF.

The CDR3 protein is CASSSGWGTEAFF. The CDR3 coding sequence is TGTGCCAGCAGCTCCGGGTGGGGCACTGAAGCTTTCTTT. The J gene is TRBJ1-1, the V gene TRBV7-3; no clear D gene. V lost 4 bases and J 4 bases, leaving 10 bases between the germline ends. The CDR3 loop spans 13 amino acids. Germline CDR1 is SGHTA and CDR2 is FQGTGA. The whole variable domain, remainder taken from reference TRBV7-3 and TRBJ1-1, is GAGVSQTPSNKVTEKGKYVELRCDPISGHTALYWYRQSLGQGPEFLIYFQGTGAADDSGLPNDRFFAVRPEGSVSTLKIQRTERGDSAVYLCASSSGWGTEAFFGQGTRLTVV.

This sequence joins TRBV9 and TRBJ2-7, with TRBD2 matching 12 bases. V shed 3 bases and J 7 bases; nucleotides not matched to a gene: 8. The CDR3 sequence is 15 residues long. Germline V lookup: CDR1 SGDLS, CDR2 YYNGEE. DNA for the CDR3: TGTGCCAGCAGCGGGACTAGCGGGACCTTTTTGGAGCAGTACTTC. Translation: CASSGTSGTFLEQYF. Full variable domain (outside the CDR3, taken from reference TRBV9 and TRBJ2-7): DSGVTQTPKHLITATGQRVTLRCSPRSGDLSVYWYQQSLDQGLQFLIQYYNGEERAKGNILERFSAQQFPDLHSELNLSSLELGDSALYFCASSGTSGTFLEQYFGPGTRLTVT.

This clone was seen more than once but under ten times. The rearrangement joins TRBV29-1 to TRBJ1-5, with TRBD1 as a possible D gene (6 bases). In germline, CDR1 is SQVTM, CDR2 ANQGSEA. V was cut by 5 bases and J by 3 bases, with 8 bases left in between. This CDR3 has 12 residues. CDR3 residues: CSVRDNNQPQHF. The CDR3 nucleotides are TGCAGCGTTCGGGACAACAATCAGCCCCAGCATTTT.

Details on this clone: The same CDR3 arises from other DNA sequences in this sample as well. The chain recombines TRBV7-7 with TRBJ2-5; no firm D call. Germline V gene lookup returns CDR1 SSHAT and CDR2 FNYEAQ (reference sequence). The CDR3 sequence is 13 residues long. With 1 base removed from V and 5 bases from J, the gap between germline ends came to 8 bases. As DNA, the CDR3 is TGTGCCAGCAGCTTAGAGCGTGGGGAGACCCAGTACTTC. Translated, it gives CASSLERGETQYF.

V is TRBV9 and J is TRBJ2-1, with no clear D. The CDR3 covers 14 residues. Germline CDR1 SGDLS, CDR2 YYNGEE. The V and J ends lost 4 bases and 5 bases respectively, with 13 bases between them. The CDR3 bases are TGTGCCAGCAGCATTAGACGGGCAGACAATGAGCAGTTCTTC. Its translation is CASSIRRADNEQFF.

This clone was detected once. V usage is TRBV30 and J usage is TRBJ1-1, with unresolved D. The length of the CDR3 is 13 residues. Trimming cost V 2 bases and J 1 base, with 8 bases left between them. Germline V gives CDR1 GTSNPN, CDR2 SVGIG (reference sequence). The CDR3 DNA is TGTGCCTGGAGTCGACAAAGGAACACTGAAGCTTTCTTT. Translated: CAWSRQRNTEAFF.

The gene calls are TRBV11-3 and TRBJ2-2; no firm D call. The V gene lost 1 base and the J gene lost 4 bases, with 1 base spanning the gap. The CDR3 runs to 12 residues. Germline V CDR1 and CDR2: SGHNT, YENEEA. This chain's CDR3 is CASSLVTGELFF. The CDR3 bases are TGTGCCAGCAGCTTAGTCACCGGGGAGCTGTTTTTT.

V gene TRBV27 combines with J gene TRBJ1-4, with 9 bases lining up with TRBD1. The length of the CDR3 is 14 residues. CDR1 MNHEY and CDR2 SMNVEV come from the germline V gene (reference sequence). V trimming: 3 bases; J trimming: 6 bases; junction bases outside the gene matches: 2. CDR3 loop: CASSLYRGHEKLFF. CDR3 nucleotides: TGTGCCAGCAGTTTGTACAGGGGGCATGAAAAACTGTTTTTT.